Included here is one T cell receptor beta chain sequence, with context. No cognate antigen has been identified for it. Base qualities are not recorded, but no much larger clone differs from it by a single base. The germline V gene (reference sequence) provides CDR1 DFQATT and CDR2 SNEGSKA. The CDR3 goes from the cysteine to the phenylalanine over 12 residues. Only the CDR3 region is kept as DNA, spanning 36 bases read in frame from base 1. This record comes from a study of blood T cells in healthy people across ages (dated by TCRdb to the mid-2010s). About the study as a whole: In model experiments, template switching captured about one uniquely barcoded TCR beta cDNA molecule for every two T cells. Using deep sequencing normalized with unique cDNA molecular identifiers, the study measured how TCR beta repertoire diversity changes with age. The donors were divided into four age groups: young (average around 15 years), middle-aged (over 35), aged (around 59) and long-lived (roughly 82). Donors of different ages were randomly distributed across sequencing lanes to avoid experimental bias. Using the same blood draw, the study looked at two additional independent replicas of 1 million unique cDNA reads for two donors, one aged 18 to 30 and the other aged 80 or older. General study outcomes and caveats: Compared with the aged group, the long-lived group had more naive CD4+ T cells, fewer expanded clones and increased TCR diversity, a pattern suggesting age selection. There was a strong correlation between observed TCR beta diversity and the percentage of naive T cells measured by flow cytometry. Donor CMV infection status was unknown, potentially confounding age-related changes in expanded clonotypes. Bulk unsorted PBMC profiling prevented conclusive comparison of naive and antigen-experienced compartments. Estimates of total diversity based on one million sequenced T cells were regarded as lower bounds and as underestimates. As age increased, observed TCR beta diversity per million T cells dropped in a roughly linear way, and a significant reduction was already evident by age about 40.

The library was prepared using 5' RACE. The sequencing machine was an Illumina HiSeq 2500. A second PCR of about 7 to 12 cycles was performed with a sample-barcoded 5' primer and a J-beta primer mix. A template-switch 5' adaptor carrying 12 random nucleotides introduced a unique molecular identifier onto each TCR beta cDNA molecule. Each sample yielded at least 3 million CDR3-containing paired-end reads. First-strand cDNA was synthesized from all RNA with the Mint cDNA synthesis kit, primed by a TRBC-specific oligonucleotide. Following uracil-DNA glycosylase treatment, a first 18-cycle PCR with universal primers M1SS and BC2_uni_R was performed on all cDNA. The authors processed their data as follows. For normalization, 1 million high-quality reads, each with a distinct molecular identifier, were randomly selected from each sample. Instead of being binned into consensus sequences, reads that shared molecular identifiers were thrown out. MiTCR, with a Q25 quality threshold and the strictest error-elimination algorithm, was used for CDR3 identification, clonotype clustering and error correction. A nonparametric unseen species model with Euler transformation was used to estimate lower-bound total TCR beta diversity. TCRdb itself trimmed the public reads at Q25 with fastp, ran MiXCR and retained productive beta chains. Each entry is one CDR3 protein sequence, shown with its most common DNA and genes. The V and J calls follow TCRdb's processing rather than the paper's. The sample contains about 1,500,000 distinct CDR3 sequences, 28% of them found a single time. The ten most abundant clones make up roughly 8% of the sample.

Donors were 35 to 40 systemically healthy Caucasian individuals from Russia aged roughly 6 to 100 years. Approximately 9.3 milliliters of peripheral blood were drawn from each donor into EDTA-treated Vacutainer tubes. Ficoll-Paque density-gradient centrifugation was used to isolate PBMCs, with at least 7 million per sample. Trizol reagent was used to extract total RNA from the PBMCs, yielding at least 5.5 micrograms per sample. For every donor, flow cytometry on a PBMC aliquot measured the percentage of naive CD45RAhigh/CD27high T cells. Here the chain combines TRBV20-1 and TRBJ2-7; TRBD1 agrees with 7 junctional bases. The DNA end is a closer match to TRBJ2-5, so the J assignment may be wrong. Sequenced: blood. The receptor was isolated from a young woman in good health. The CDR3 region: CGVQTGKETQYF. The sequence in DNA is TGCGGTGTTCAGACAGGGAAAGAGACCCAGTACTTC.